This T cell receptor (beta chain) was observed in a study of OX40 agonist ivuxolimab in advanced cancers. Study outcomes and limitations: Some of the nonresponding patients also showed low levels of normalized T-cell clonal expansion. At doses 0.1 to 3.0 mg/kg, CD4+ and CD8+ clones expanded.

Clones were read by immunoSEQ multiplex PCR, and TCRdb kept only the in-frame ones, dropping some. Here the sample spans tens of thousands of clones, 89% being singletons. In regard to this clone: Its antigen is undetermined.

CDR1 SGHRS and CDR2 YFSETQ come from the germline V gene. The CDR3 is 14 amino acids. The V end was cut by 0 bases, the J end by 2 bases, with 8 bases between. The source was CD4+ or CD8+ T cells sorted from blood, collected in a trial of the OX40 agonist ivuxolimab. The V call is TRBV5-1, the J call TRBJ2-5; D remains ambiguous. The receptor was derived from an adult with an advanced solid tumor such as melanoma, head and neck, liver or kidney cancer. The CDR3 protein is CASSLVQPQETQYF. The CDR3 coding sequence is TGCGCCAGCAGCTTGGTTCAACCGCAAGAGACCCAGTACTTC.